This T cell receptor beta chain was sequenced in a study of human CD4 T cells and Enterobacteriaceae. Some clones are missing from TCRdb's copy, which holds only in-frame ones; the method was immunoSEQ multiplex PCR. The data contain about 26,000 clones, about 82% of them singletons. Germline CDR1 reads MDHEN; CDR2 reads SYDVKM. Trimming shortened V by 5 bases and J by 0 bases, and 11 bases separated the two germline ends. CDR3 size: 15 residues. The memory gate held CD4+ cells that were not CD45RA+CCR7+CD95- naive cells, over 98% pure. This clone was seen more than once but under ten times. The receptor comes from a human donor in good health. J is TRBJ1-3 and V is TRBV28; D not certain. The specimen sequenced was memory CD4+ T cells from blood. The CDR3 nucleotides are TGTGCCAGCAGTGACCAGGCGAGCTCTGGAAACACCATATATTTT. Its translation is CASSDQASSGNTIYF. Using reference TRBV28 and TRBJ1-3 for the parts outside the CDR3, the full variable domain is DVKVTQSSRYLVKRTGEKVFLECVQDMDHENMFWYRQDPGLGLRLIYFSYDVKMKEKGDIPEGYSVSREKKERFSLILESASTNQTSMYLCASSDQASSGNTIYFGEGSWLTVV.